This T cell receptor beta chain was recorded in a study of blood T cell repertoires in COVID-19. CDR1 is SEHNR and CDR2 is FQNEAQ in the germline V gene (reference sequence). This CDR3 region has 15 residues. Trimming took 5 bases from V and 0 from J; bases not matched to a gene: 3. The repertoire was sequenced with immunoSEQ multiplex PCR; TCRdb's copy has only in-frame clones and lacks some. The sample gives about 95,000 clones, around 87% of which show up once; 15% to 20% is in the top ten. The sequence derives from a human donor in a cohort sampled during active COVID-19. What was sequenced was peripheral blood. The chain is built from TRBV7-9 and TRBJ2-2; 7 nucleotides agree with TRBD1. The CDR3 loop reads CASSPGQPNTGELFF. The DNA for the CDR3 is TGTGCCAGCAGCCCGGGACAGCCGAACACCGGGGAGCTGTTTTTT. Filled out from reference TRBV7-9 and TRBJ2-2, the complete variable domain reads DTGVSQNPRHKITKRGQNVTFRCDPISEHNRLYWYRQTLGQGPEFLTYFQNEAQLEKSRLLSDRFSAERPKGSFSTLEIQRTEQGDSAMYLCASSPGQPNTGELFFGEGSRLTVL.